Listed here are 18 T cell receptor beta chains from one sample, sequenced in a study of T cell repertoires in cytomegalovirus infection. TCRdb used MiXCR to reprocess the reads, holding one entry per CDR3 protein. Of about 740,000 distinct CDR3 sequences in the sample, 35% were seen once. The sequenced sample consisted of PBMCs. Source of these receptors: a human donor in good health (CMV status not recorded). Some clones in this sample may be carry-over from other donors' samples.

The chain is built from TRBV7-2 and TRBJ2-2; tentative D call: TRBD1 (5 bases). The CDR3 is made up of 16 amino acids. Trimming left V 0 bases short and J 4 bases short, with 12 bases between. Germline values: CDR1 SGHTA, CDR2 FQGNSA. The DNA of the CDR3 is TGTGCCAGCAGCTTAGCAAAGGGGTGGGTCACCGGGGAGCTGTTTTTT. Translating gives CASSLAKGWVTGELFF.

This clonotype was recorded a few times. J is TRBJ2-1 and V is TRBV28; D gene uncertain. Germline values: CDR1 MDHEN, CDR2 SYDVKM. The CDR3 consists of 15 residues. V gave up 6 bases and J gave up 7 bases, with 19 bases separating them. CDR3 residues: CASSNLPERRNEQFF. CDR3 nucleotides: TGTGCCAGCAGCAACCTCCCTGAGAGGCGAAATGAGCAGTTCTTC.

This clonotype has a count of ten or more. The chain joins TRBV7-3 to TRBJ1-2, with D possibly matching TRBD1 (5 bases). V was pared by 1 base and J by 7 bases, with 10 bases between. There are 13 residues in the CDR3. Germline lookup yields CDR1 SGHTA and CDR2 FQGTGA. The DNA of the CDR3 is TGTGCCAGCAGCTTAAGGTCGGGGGTTGGCTACACCTTC. Encoded protein: CASSLRSGVGYTF.

The chain is built from TRBV6-1 and TRBJ1-1; TRBD1 agrees at 9 bases. The CDR3 covers 14 residues. The germline V gene encodes CDR1 MNHNS and CDR2 SASEGT. J was trimmed by 5 bases and V by 6 bases; bases with no gene match: 7. CDR3: CASRQTGGETEAFF. CDR3 in DNA: TGTGCCAGCAGGCAAACAGGGGGCGAAACTGAAGCTTTCTTT.

This rearrangement joins TRBV7-3 to TRBJ1-1, with unresolved D. V was trimmed by 2 bases and J by 0 bases, leaving 10 bases between them. The CDR3 totals 15 residues. Germline CDR1 SGHTA, CDR2 FQGTGA. The CDR3 nucleotides read TGTGCCAGCAGCTTACAAGACGGCTTGAACACTGAAGCTTTCTTT. It codes for CASSLQDGLNTEAFF.

This clonotype was recorded at least ten times. This sequence joins TRBV7-6 and TRBJ2-1; D may be TRBD2 (5 bases). Germline V lookup: CDR1 SGHVS, CDR2 FNYEAQ. V was cut by 3 bases and J by 3 bases, with 24 bases left in between. This CDR3 has 19 amino acids. DNA of the CDR3: TGTGCCAGCAGCTTTAATCCACGGGAAGGGCAGCCCCTCTACAATGAGCAGTTCTTC. This encodes CASSFNPREGQPLYNEQFF.

This clonotype was seen repeatedly, ten times or more. The V and J genes are TRBV7-2 and TRBJ2-1; 7 bases align to TRBD2. The CDR3 loop spans 15 amino acids. CDR1 SGHTA and CDR2 FQGNSA come from the germline V gene. V shed 1 base and J 7 bases; nucleotides not matched to a gene: 7. CDR3: CASSLGGGDTNEQFF. In DNA, the CDR3 is TGTGCCAGCAGCTTAGGCGGGGGAGATACGAATGAGCAGTTCTTC. Together with reference TRBV7-2 and TRBJ2-1, the CDR3 gives the full variable domain: GAGVSQSPSNKVTEKGKDVELRCDPISGHTALYWYRQSLGQGLEFLIYFQGNSAPDKSGLPSDRFSAERTGGSVSTLTIQRTQQEDSAVYLCASSLGGGDTNEQFFGPGTRLTVL.

J is TRBJ1-1 and V is TRBV5-1, with D possibly matching TRBD1 (6 bases). Per germline, CDR1 SGHRS and CDR2 YFSETQ. V lost 4 bases and J lost 4, with 17 bases in between. The CDR3 totals 15 residues. DNA of the CDR3: TGCGCCAGCAGCCCAGTACAGGGTTGGGGCACTGAAGCTTTCTTT. Its translation: CASSPVQGWGTEAFF.

This sequence joins TRBV11-1 and TRBJ1-1; possibly TRBD1 for D (6 bases). With 5 bases removed from V and 6 bases from J, the gap between germline ends came to 22 bases. The germline gives CDR1 SGHAT, CDR2 FQDESV (reference sequence). The CDR3 has 16 residues. CDR3 sequence: CASSNRRSGAGAEAFF. In nucleotides, the CDR3 is TGTGCCAGCAGCAATAGACGATCGGGGGCCGGCGCTGAAGCTTTCTTT.

V is TRBV28 and J is TRBJ2-5; TRBD2 matches at 9 bases. V lost 5 bases to trimming and J lost 4 bases; unmatched junction nucleotides: 11. The germline V gene has CDR1 MDHEN and CDR2 SYDVKM. There are 16 residues in the CDR3. CDR3 loop: CASSLLAGEMGETQYF. The CDR3 DNA sequence: TGTGCCAGCAGTCTGTTAGCGGGGGAGATGGGAGAGACCCAGTACTTC.

Many counts were recorded for this clonotype. The rearrangement joins TRBV6-6 to TRBJ1-5, with a tentative D call TRBD1 (5 bases). Germline assignment: CDR1 MNHNY and CDR2 SVGAGI (reference sequence). V dropped 7 bases and J dropped 1 base, with 17 bases sitting between them. The CDR3 consists of 16 residues. The CDR3 DNA reads TGTGCCAGCACCACCTTAATAGGGGACAGCAATCAGCCCCAGCATTTT. It encodes CASTTLIGDSNQPQHF.

This clonotype showed up just a few times. The CDR3 loop is CAISDRQNNNEQFF. The CDR3 nucleotides read TGTGCCATCAGTGACAGACAGAATAACAATGAGCAGTTCTTC. J is TRBJ2-1 and V is TRBV10-3, with D tentatively TRBD1 (5 bases). Germline CDR1 and CDR2: ENHRY and SYGVKD. The CDR3 has 14 amino acids. Trimming took off 3 bases at V and 5 bases at J, with 11 bases between the two ends.

The chain is built from TRBV11-2 and TRBJ2-6; D not resolved. Germline loops: CDR1 SGHAT, CDR2 FQNNGV. CDR3 size: 15 residues. V lost 0 bases to trimming and J lost 3 bases, with 6 bases between them. The CDR3 is CASSLEGFGANVLTF. Here the CDR3 DNA reads TGTGCCAGCAGCTTAGAGGGATTTGGGGCCAACGTCCTGACTTTC.

This clonotype has more than one count but fewer than ten. The gene calls are TRBV28 and TRBJ2-3, with 13 bases identical to TRBD2. Germline V gene data show CDR1 as MDHEN and CDR2 as SYDVKM. With 6 bases clipped from V and 5 bases from J, the junction kept 11 bases outside the gene matches. CDR3 length: 17 residues. DNA for the CDR3: TGTGCCAGCAGCCGGGGGGGACTAGCGGGGAGAAGAGATACGCAGTATTTT. It is translated as CASSRGGLAGRRDTQYF.

Turning to this clonotype: Because it lacks the conserved phenylalanine or tryptophan at the end, this CDR3 is likely a read error. The DNA is omitted, as the CDR3 cannot be located on it reliably, and the CDR3 follows TCRdb's listing. This chain links TRBV7-2 with TRBJ1-1. The CDR3 is made up of 12 amino acids, end residues included. Germline CDR1 reads SGHTA; CDR2 reads FQGNSA. CDR3 residues: CASSLGRTEAVV.

J is TRBJ2-3 and V is TRBV19; 11 nucleotides line up with TRBD2. Germline CDR1 reads LNHDA; CDR2 reads SQIVND (reference sequence). Trimming removed 3 bases from V and 5 bases from J; junction bases left unmatched: 4. CDR3 length equals 15 residues. The CDR3 coding sequence is TGTGCCAGTAGTATCACTAGCGGGAGCCGAGATACGCAGTATTTT. Protein: CASSITSGSRDTQYF.

This clonotype was detected many times. The rearrangement uses TRBV11-2 and TRBJ1-6, with D unclear. The CDR3 sequence is 16 residues long. CDR1 is SGHAT, CDR2 FQNNGV, per germline. Trimming took off 0 bases at V and 10 bases at J, with 16 bases between the two ends. The CDR3 DNA is TGTGCCAGCAGCTTAGAGGGGAATCGGGTTGGATCACCCCTCCACTTT. Amino acid sequence: CASSLEGNRVGSPLHF.

The V gene is TRBV29-1, the J gene TRBJ2-1; 11 bases align to TRBD2. This CDR3 contains 20 residues. The ends lost 2 bases at V and 6 bases at J; junction bases unmatched: 21. In germline, CDR1 is SQVTM, CDR2 ANQGSEA. CDR3 sequence reads: CSVELGRGQVGLAEPNEQFF. CDR3 coding DNA: TGCAGCGTTGAATTGGGTCGGGGGCAAGTGGGACTAGCGGAGCCCAATGAGCAGTTCTTC.